One and the same sample provided the 25 T cell receptor beta chains below, sequenced in a study of blood T cells in healthy people across ages. Alongside a J-beta primer mix, a sample-barcoded 5' primer served in a second PCR lasting roughly 7 to 11 cycles. TCRdb redid the calling of the 5' RACE reads with MiXCR, one entry per CDR3 protein. The table includes roughly 680,000 distinct CDR3 sequences, about 50% detected once. Sequenced sample: blood. Receptors originate from a woman over 75 in good health.

The chain employs TRBV12-3 or TRBV12-4 and TRBJ2-3; D is perhaps TRBD2 (5 bases). This CDR3 comprises 16 residues. V was shortened by 3 bases and J by 11 bases, with 24 bases between the two germline ends. Written as DNA, the CDR3 is TGTGCCAGCAGTTTCTGGTCCAGCGGCAAAACAGATGTGCAGTATTTT. This translates into CASSFWSSGKTDVQYF.

This rearrangement joins TRBV12-3 or TRBV12-4 to TRBJ1-5, with D possibly being TRBD1 (5 bases). This CDR3 comprises 13 residues. The V gene lost 5 bases and the J gene lost 3 bases, with 8 bases spanning the gap. CDR3 region: CASSGDHNQPQHF. CDR3 coding DNA: TGTGCCAGCAGTGGGGACCACAATCAGCCCCAGCATTTT.

Only a few counts were recorded for this clonotype. The rearrangement links TRBV5-1 to TRBJ2-1, with a weak D call TRBD1 (6 bases). The CDR3 contains 17 residues. V dropped 6 bases and J dropped 4 bases, with 23 bases sitting between them. CDR1 is SGHRS, CDR2 YFSETQ, per germline. In DNA form, the CDR3 reads TGCGCCAGCACCGCATCCCCAGGACAGATAATTTACAATGAGCAGTTCTTC. Its translation is CASTASPGQIIYNEQFF.

This clonotype was counted only a few times. A single base separates this from a much larger clone, so it may be a read error. This sequence joins TRBV9 and TRBJ2-1; 14 positions match TRBD2. This CDR3 is 15 amino acids long. V gave up 2 bases and J gave up 12 bases; unmatched junction bases: 7. The V gene's germline CDR1 is SGDLS and CDR2 YYNGEE. CDR3 amino acids: CASSVGTSGGRVQFF. Here the CDR3 DNA reads TGTGCCAGCAGCGTCGGGACTAGCGGGGGAAGGGTGCAGTTCTTC.

This clonotype was recorded at least ten times. The chain has TRBV3-1 and TRBJ2-7; a possible D gene is TRBD2 (6 bases). This CDR3 spans 14 amino acids. V lost 5 bases to trimming and J lost 4 bases, with 15 bases between them. Germline V gene sequence: CDR1 LGHDT, CDR2 YNNKEL (reference sequence). This CDR3 reads CASSLRTNKYEQYF. CDR3 bases: TGTGCCAGCAGCTTACGGACTAATAAGTACGAGCAGTACTTC.

The V and J genes are TRBV11-2 and TRBJ2-1, with 10 bases matching TRBD1. With V trimmed by 4 bases and J by 6 bases, 6 bases remained unmatched. CDR1 SGHAT and CDR2 FQNNGV come from the germline V gene. This CDR3 has 15 residues. The CDR3 DNA follows: TGTGCCAGCAGCTATGGGACAGGGGCGCCCAATGAGCAGTTCTTC. Residues: CASSYGTGAPNEQFF.

This clonotype came up many times. One end of the junction fails to match germline, which may point to a read error. The CDR3 DNA reads as TGCAGCGTGGAAGGGACGGACCAAGAGACCCAGTACTTC. Protein: CSVEGTDQETQYF. J is TRBJ2-5 and V is TRBV29-1; either TRBD1 or TRBD2 may supply D (5 bases each). Germline values: CDR1 SQVTM, CDR2 ANQGSEA. CDR3 size: 13 residues.

The V call is TRBV3-1, the J call TRBJ1-1; tentative D call: TRBD1 (6 bases). This CDR3 comprises 15 residues. Germline assignment: CDR1 LGHDT and CDR2 YNNKEL (reference sequence). Trimming left V 5 bases short and J 0 bases short, with 13 bases between. In nucleotides, the CDR3 is TGTGCCAGCAGCTACTTCGACAGGATGAACACTGAAGCTTTCTTT. Translating gives CASSYFDRMNTEAFF. The full variable domain, with the rest looked up from reference TRBV3-1 and TRBJ1-1, is DTAVSQTPKYLVTQMGNDKSIKCEQNLGHDTMYWYKQDSKKFLKIMFSYNNKELIINETVPNRFSPKSPDKAHLNLHINSLELGDSAVYFCASSYFDRMNTEAFFGQGTRLTVV.

The J gene is TRBJ2-3, the V gene TRBV6-5; D possibly corresponds to TRBD2 (5 bases). The CDR3 contains 15 residues. V lost 2 bases and J 0 bases, leaving 9 bases between the germline ends. CDR1 is MNHEY, CDR2 SVGAGI, per germline. The CDR3, as DNA: TGTGCCAGCAGTTACCTTAGGACTAGCACAGATACGCAGTATTTT. Translated, it gives CASSYLRTSTDTQYF.

The V and J genes are TRBV3-1 and TRBJ2-1; 8 positions agree with TRBD2. V dropped 0 bases and J dropped 0; count of bases not matched to a gene: 10. The CDR3 sequence is 19 residues long. Germline CDR1 and CDR2: LGHDT and YNNKEL (reference sequence). CDR3 sequence reads: CASSQDSANGRASYNEQFF. CDR3 nucleotides: TGTGCCAGCAGCCAAGATTCGGCTAACGGGAGGGCCTCCTACAATGAGCAGTTCTTC.

Concerning this clonotype: A much more abundant neighbour one base away suggests this may be a read error. The CDR3: CSVVDGNEQYF. CDR3 bases: TGCAGCGTCGTGGACGGGAATGAGCAGTACTTC. V gene TRBV29-1 combines with J gene TRBJ2-7; the D gene is possibly TRBD2 (5 bases). This CDR3 contains 11 residues. CDR1 SQVTM and CDR2 ANQGSEA come from the germline V gene. Trimming pared 6 bases from V and 7 bases from J, leaving 13 bases between.

This clonotype was observed a handful of times. A read error may account for a junction end that differs from germline. V usage is TRBV29-1 and J usage is TRBJ2-1; 11 bases fit TRBD1. Germline V CDR1 and CDR2: SQVTM, ANQGSEA. CDR3 length: 13 amino acids. CDR3 DNA sequence: TGCAGCGGGTGGGACAGGGGGTACAATGAGCGGTTCTTC. Translated: CSGWDRGYNERFF.

This clonotype has a count of ten or more. The genes are TRBV29-1 and TRBJ2-1; possible D gene TRBD1, 5 bases. The length of the CDR3 is 17 residues. The germline V gene encodes CDR1 SQVTM and CDR2 ANQGSEA. Trimming shortened V by 2 bases and J by 0 bases, and 17 bases separated the two germline ends. This CDR3 reads CSVEKRPQGSSYNEQFF. CDR3 nucleotides: TGCAGCGTTGAAAAGCGCCCTCAGGGAAGCTCCTACAATGAGCAGTTCTTC.

This clonotype occurred many times. The chain links TRBV7-9 to TRBJ2-3; D remains unclear. Trimming pared 4 bases from V and 11 bases from J, leaving 13 bases between. The germline CDR1 and CDR2 sequences are SEHNR and FQNEAQ (reference sequence). This CDR3 comprises 12 residues. The DNA for the CDR3 is TGTGCCAGCAGCTCCTCCGTCCCCGGGCAGTATTTT. As protein: CASSSSVPGQYF.

Points on this clonotype: One base away lies a much larger clone, so this may be a sequencing read error. This rearrangement joins TRBV12-3 or TRBV12-4 to TRBJ2-1, with D hard to call. V lost 5 bases, J lost 13 bases, and 12 bases lay in between. The CDR3 length is 11 residues. The CDR3 DNA reads as TGTGCCAGCAGTGGTATGGAGACCCAGTTCTTC. Translated, it gives CASSGMETQFF.

This clonotype has a count of ten or more. This rearrangement joins TRBV9 to TRBJ2-6; D is perhaps TRBD1 (6 bases). CDR1 is SGDLS, CDR2 YYNGEE, per germline. Trimming left V 4 bases short and J 0 bases short, with 11 bases between. The CDR3 is 16 residues long. The CDR3 loop is CASSTGPSSGANVLTF. In DNA, the CDR3 is TGTGCCAGCAGCACAGGGCCAAGCTCTGGGGCCAACGTCCTGACTTTC.

The genes are TRBV6-6 and TRBJ2-7, with 9 bases aligning to TRBD2. Germline CDR1 and CDR2: MNHNY and SVGAGI (reference sequence). V lost 5 bases to trimming and J lost 6 bases; unmatched junction nucleotides: 17. The CDR3 consists of 17 residues. Here the CDR3 DNA reads TGTGCCAGCAGTACGCTGGGAGCCGGGACTAGCTTTAGCGAGCAGTACTTC. Translated: CASSTLGAGTSFSEQYF.

This clonotype was recorded only once. V usage is TRBV29-1 and J usage is TRBJ1-1, with a weak D call TRBD1 (6 bases). The germline gives CDR1 SQVTM, CDR2 ANQGSEA. V was clipped by 3 bases and J by 1 base, with 12 bases between them. The CDR3 loop spans 14 amino acids. The CDR3 protein is CSVDGGSSNTEAFF. In DNA form, the CDR3 reads TGCAGCGTTGACGGGGGCAGCTCGAACACTGAAGCTTTCTTT.

This clonotype was detected a few times. The V call is TRBV10-3, the J call TRBJ2-2; 9 bases align to TRBD2. Per the germline V gene, CDR1 is ENHRY and CDR2 is SYGVKD. The ends lost 4 bases at V and 4 bases at J; junction bases unmatched: 7. The CDR3 runs to 16 residues. CDR3 amino acids: CAISVPRGGGTGELFF. The CDR3 DNA reads as TGTGCCATCAGTGTTCCGCGGGGGGGCGGCACCGGGGAGCTGTTTTTT.

This clonotype was counted many times. The chain joins TRBV7-7 to TRBJ2-1; possible D gene TRBD2, 6 bases. Per the germline V gene, CDR1 is SSHAT and CDR2 is FNYEAQ (reference sequence). Deletions cut 5 bases from V and 5 bases from J, with 10 bases between. This CDR3 has 13 residues. The CDR3 sequence: CASSRDSHNEQFF. The CDR3, as DNA: TGTGCCAGCAGCCGGGACTCTCACAATGAGCAGTTCTTC.

In this sample, this clonotype turned up many times. The V gene is TRBV20-1, the J gene TRBJ2-3; a weak D match, TRBD1 (5 bases). There are 14 residues in the CDR3. CDR1 and CDR2 (germline): DFQATT, SNEGSKA (reference sequence). The V gene lost 5 bases and the J gene lost 0 bases, with 12 bases spanning the gap. The CDR3 sequence is CSAGRQGSTDTQYF. The CDR3 DNA is TGCAGTGCTGGTCGGCAGGGAAGCACAGATACGCAGTATTTT.

This clonotype showed up many times. This chain uses TRBV29-1 with TRBJ2-1; D is perhaps TRBD1 (6 bases). The germline V and J ends were trimmed by 7 bases and 10 bases, with 14 bases remaining between them. This CDR3 is built from 11 residues. Germline lookup yields CDR1 SQVTM and CDR2 ANQGSEA. CDR3 region: CSAEWTDEQFF. CDR3 coding DNA: TGCAGCGCCGAGTGGACAGACGAGCAGTTCTTC.

This clonotype was seen many times. The V gene is TRBV9, the J gene TRBJ1-4; D may be TRBD1 (6 bases). Per the germline V gene, CDR1 is SGDLS and CDR2 is YYNGEE. V was clipped by 4 bases and J by 3 bases, with 16 bases between them. The CDR3 covers 16 residues. CDR3 loop: CASSPGTRRANEKLFF. CDR3 nucleotides: TGTGCCAGCAGCCCGGGGACACGGAGGGCTAATGAAAAACTGTTTTTT.

This clonotype was seen many times. The genes are TRBV11-2 and TRBJ2-3; no definite D call. The CDR3 covers 14 residues. From germline, CDR1 is SGHAT and CDR2 FQNNGV. The V end was cut by 5 bases, the J end by 8 bases, with 17 bases between. The CDR3 protein is CASSPQVSFGTQYF. CDR3 DNA: TGTGCCAGCAGCCCTCAAGTGTCGTTTGGTACGCAGTATTTT. Based on the CDR3 plus reference TRBV11-2 and TRBJ2-3, the full variable domain is EAGVAQSPRYKIIEKRQSVAFWCNPISGHATLYWYQQILGQGPKLLIQFQNNGVVDDSQLPKDRFSAERLKGVDSTLKIQPAKLEDSAVYLCASSPQVSFGTQYFGPGTRLTVL.

In DNA, the CDR3 is TGTGCCAGCAGTCTGACCGTGGGAGAGACCCAGTACTTC. This gives the protein CASSLTVGETQYF. The genes are TRBV12-3 or TRBV12-4 and TRBJ2-7; D call uncertain. The tail of the sequence fits TRBJ2-5 better, so the J call may be wrong. The CDR3 sequence is 13 residues long.